Below are 8 T cell receptor beta chains sequenced from a single sample in a study of OX40 agonist ivuxolimab in advanced cancers. TCRdb's table, derived via immunoSEQ multiplex PCR, lists solely in-frame clones and lacks some. The repertoire holds fewer than 50,000 clones, with 75% to 90% as singletons. The sequenced sample was CD4+ or CD8+ T cells sorted from blood, obtained in a trial of the OX40 agonist ivuxolimab. The source of these receptors is an adult with an advanced solid tumor such as melanoma, head and neck, liver or kidney cancer.

A single count supports this clone. The V gene is TRBV5-4, the J gene TRBJ1-6, with 7 positions matching TRBD1. CDR3 size: 15 residues. Per germline, CDR1 SGHNT and CDR2 YYREEE (reference sequence). The V gene end was trimmed by 0 bases and the J gene end by 9 bases; junction bases not matched to a gene: 6. Here the CDR3 reads CASSLGGPGGSPLHF. The CDR3 DNA reads as TGTGCCAGCAGCTTGGGAGGGCCAGGGGGTTCACCCCTCCACTTT.

The chain combines TRBV5-1 with TRBJ1-5; 7 bases line up with TRBD1. The CDR3 sequence is 15 residues long. The germline CDR1 and CDR2 sequences are SGHRS and YFSETQ. J gave up 6 bases and V 3 bases, and 9 bases lay outside the gene matches. CDR3 protein: CASSSGTGEGQPQHF. The DNA of the CDR3 is TGCGCCAGCAGCTCAGGTACAGGGGAAGGTCAGCCCCAGCATTTT.

The chain recombines TRBV9 with TRBJ1-6; D gene ambiguous. There are 14 residues in the CDR3. Between the trimmed V and J ends, which lost 3 bases and 3 bases, there was a span of 7 bases. CDR1 SGDLS and CDR2 YYNGEE come from the germline V gene. CDR3 coding DNA: TGTGCCAGCAGCGCTGGAAACTATAATTCACCCCTCCACTTT. Amino acid sequence: CASSAGNYNSPLHF. Variable domain in full (rest from reference TRBV9 and TRBJ1-6): DSGVTQTPKHLITATGQRVTLRCSPRSGDLSVYWYQQSLDQGLQFLIQYYNGEERAKGNILERFSAQQFPDLHSELNLSSLELGDSALYFCASSAGNYNSPLHFGNGTRLTVT.

The rearrangement uses TRBV6-5 and TRBJ1-1, with a weak D call TRBD1 (5 bases). Trimming shortened V by 5 bases and J by 0 bases, and 10 bases separated the two germline ends. This CDR3 has 14 residues. Germline CDR1 and CDR2: MNHEY and SVGAGI. The CDR3 spells CASSPGTVNTEAFF. The DNA of the CDR3 is TGTGCCAGCAGTCCCGGGACGGTGAACACTGAAGCTTTCTTT.

The chain couples TRBV10-1 to TRBJ2-3; 7 bases map to TRBD2. The germline gives CDR1 WNHNN, CDR2 SYGVQD (reference sequence). There are 14 residues in the CDR3. With 3 bases clipped from V and 2 bases from J, the junction kept 2 bases outside the gene matches. The CDR3 sequence is CASSDTSDTDTQYF. The DNA of the CDR3 is TGCGCCAGCAGTGATACTAGCGACACAGATACGCAGTATTTT.

The genes are TRBV29-1 and TRBJ2-7; 7 bases align to TRBD2. Looked up from germline, CDR1 is SQVTM and CDR2 is ANQGSEA. There are 15 residues in the CDR3. After removal of 4 bases from V and 7 bases from J, the junction contained 16 bases not matched to a gene. The DNA of the CDR3 is TGCAGCGTTGGGGGTTTAGAAGTAGCGGGTGGGGAGCAGTACTTC. Encoded protein: CSVGGLEVAGGEQYF.

J is TRBJ2-1 and V is TRBV6-1; D possibly corresponds to TRBD2 (5 bases). Germline V CDR1 and CDR2: MNHNS, SASEGT. Trimming took off 7 bases at V and 7 bases at J, with 17 bases between the two ends. This CDR3 contains 14 residues. The CDR3 loop is CASKQEGAANEQFF. The CDR3 coding sequence is TGTGCCAGCAAGCAAGAGGGAGCGGCAAATGAGCAGTTCTTC.

The chain employs TRBV10-3 and TRBJ2-7, with D perhaps assigned TRBD1 or TRBD2 (5 bases each). Trimming took off 10 bases at V and 6 bases at J, with 19 bases between the two ends. This CDR3 has 13 amino acids. The V gene's germline CDR1 is ENHRY and CDR2 SYGVKD. The CDR3 sequence: CAKSGTLPGEQYF. CDR3 nucleotides: TGTGCCAAATCCGGGACCCTCCCTGGCGAGCAGTACTTC.